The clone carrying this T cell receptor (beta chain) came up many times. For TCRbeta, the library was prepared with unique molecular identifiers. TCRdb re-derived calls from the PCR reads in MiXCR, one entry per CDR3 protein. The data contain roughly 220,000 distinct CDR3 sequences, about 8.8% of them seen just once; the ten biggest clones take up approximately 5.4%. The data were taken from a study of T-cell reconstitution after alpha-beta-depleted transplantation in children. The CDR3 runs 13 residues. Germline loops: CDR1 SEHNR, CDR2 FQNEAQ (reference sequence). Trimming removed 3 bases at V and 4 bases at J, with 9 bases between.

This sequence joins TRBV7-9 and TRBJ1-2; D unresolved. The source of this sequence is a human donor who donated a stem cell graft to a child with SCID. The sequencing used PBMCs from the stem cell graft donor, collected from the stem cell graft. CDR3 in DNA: TGTGCCAGCAGCTTCTCTGTAAGCTATGGCTACACCTTC. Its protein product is CASSFSVSYGYTF.